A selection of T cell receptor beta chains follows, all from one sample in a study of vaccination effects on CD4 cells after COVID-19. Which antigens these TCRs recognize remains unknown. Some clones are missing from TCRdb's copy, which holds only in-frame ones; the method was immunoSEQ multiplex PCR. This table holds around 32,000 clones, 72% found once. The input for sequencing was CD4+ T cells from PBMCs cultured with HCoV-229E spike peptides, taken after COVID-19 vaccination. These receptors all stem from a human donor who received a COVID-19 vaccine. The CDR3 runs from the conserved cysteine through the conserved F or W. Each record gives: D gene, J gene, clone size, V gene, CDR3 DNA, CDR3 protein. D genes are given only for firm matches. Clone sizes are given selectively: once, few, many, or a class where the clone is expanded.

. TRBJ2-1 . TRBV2 TGTGCCAGCAGTCCGTCTAGCTCCTACAATGAGCAGTTCTTC CASSPSSSYNEQFF
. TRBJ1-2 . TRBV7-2 TGTGCCAGCAGCTTATATCCGGGGGCGCGAGGCTACACCTTC CASSLYPGARGYTF
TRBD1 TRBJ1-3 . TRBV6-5 TGTGCCAGCAGTTTACAGACAGGGGCTGGAAACACCATATATTTT CASSLQTGAGNTIYF
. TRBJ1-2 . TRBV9 TGTGCCAGCAGCGTAGCCGGGGGCTACACCTTC CASSVAGGYTF
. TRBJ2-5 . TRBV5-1 TGCGCCAGCAGCGCGGTCGGGGTTAAGGGGGAGACCCAGTACTTC CASSAVGVKGETQYF
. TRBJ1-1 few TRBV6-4 TGTGCCAGCAGGCGGGACCCGACCACTGAAGCTTTCTTT CASRRDPTTEAFF
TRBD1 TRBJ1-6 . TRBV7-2 TGTGCCAGCAGCTTAGGACAGGGTCCGGGTTCACCCCTCCACTTT CASSLGQGPGSPLHF
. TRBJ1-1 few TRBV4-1 TGCGCCAGCAGCCTCATCACCGGGATTAGGCCGGCTTTCTTT CASSLITGIRPAFF
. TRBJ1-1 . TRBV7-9 TGTGCCAGCAGTTTGACAGCCGTCGCCACTGAAGCTTTCTTT CASSLTAVATEAFF
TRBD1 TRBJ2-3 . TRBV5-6 TGTGCCAGCAGCTCCTGGGGAGTAGGGGGCGCGGGAGATACGCAGTATTTT CASSSWGVGGAGDTQYF
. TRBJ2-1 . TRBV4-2 TGTGCCAGCAGCCAATCGGGCAGCGGAGGGGGTTACAATGAGCAGTTCTTC CASSQSGSGGGYNEQFF
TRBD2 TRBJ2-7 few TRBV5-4 TGTGCCAGCAGCATCCGGACAACGGGACTAGCGGGAGCCCGCTACGAGCAGTACTTC CASSIRTTGLAGARYEQYF
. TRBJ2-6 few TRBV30 TGTGCCTGGAGTGTGGACAGCTCTGGGGCCAACGTCCTGACTTTC CAWSVDSSGANVLTF
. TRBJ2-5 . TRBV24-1 TGTGCCACCAGTGATGGGCAGTTGGAGACCCAGTACTTC CATSDGQLETQYF
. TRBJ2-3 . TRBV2 TGTGCCAGCAGTGAACAGGGTGGGGTAGATACGCAGTATTTT CASSEQGGVDTQYF
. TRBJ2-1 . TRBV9 TGTGCCAGCAGCGTAGCTCTGAAAAGCTCCTACAATGAGCAGTTCTTC CASSVALKSSYNEQFF
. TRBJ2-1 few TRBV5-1 TGCGCCAGCAGCTTGGACTACAATGAGCAGTTCTTC CASSLDYNEQFF
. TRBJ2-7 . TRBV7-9 TGTGCCAGCACTCCGCGGTGGGGGCGAGGGGACTACGAGCAGTACTTC CASTPRWGRGDYEQYF
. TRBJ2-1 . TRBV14 TGTGCCAGCAGCCTTACGGGACTTATAGGGGGCTTGAGCTCCTACAATGAGCAGTTCTTC CASSLTGLIGGLSSYNEQFF
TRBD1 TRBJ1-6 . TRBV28 TGTGCCAGCGGACAGGGGAGGAATTCACCCCTCCACTTT CASGQGRNSPLHF
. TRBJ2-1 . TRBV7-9 TGTGCCAGCACTGGTTCGGGGTTCTCCTACAATGAGCAGTTCTTC CASTGSGFSYNEQFF
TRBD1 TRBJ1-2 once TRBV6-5 TGTGCCAGCAGGGACAGGACTGCCTATGGCTACACCTTC CASRDRTAYGYTF
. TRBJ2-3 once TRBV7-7 TGTGCCAGCAGCTTAGGATCGCAGGGTACAGATACGCAGTATTTT CASSLGSQGTDTQYF
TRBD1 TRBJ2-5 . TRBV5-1 TGCGCCAGCAGCCCCGACAGGGGAGAGACCCAGTACTTC CASSPDRGETQYF
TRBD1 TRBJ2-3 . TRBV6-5 TGTGCCAGCCGACAGGGGAATTCAGATACGCAGTATTTT CASRQGNSDTQYF
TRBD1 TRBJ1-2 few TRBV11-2 TGTGCCAGCAGCGCGGGACAGAGGAATGGCTACACCTTC CASSAGQRNGYTF
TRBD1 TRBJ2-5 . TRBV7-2 TGTGCCAGCAGCCGGACAGGATTGGTGGAGACCCAGTACTTC CASSRTGLVETQYF
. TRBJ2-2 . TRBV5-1 TGCGCCAGCTTTCGTCGGACCGGGGAGCTGTTTTTT CASFRRTGELFF
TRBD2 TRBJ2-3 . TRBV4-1 TGCGCCAGCAGCCGGGTTCTAGCGGGAGGGCCTGCAGATACGCAGTATTTT CASSRVLAGGPADTQYF
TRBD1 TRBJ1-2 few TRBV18 TGTGCCAGCTCACCGAGCGGACAGGTCTATGGCTACACCTTC CASSPSGQVYGYTF
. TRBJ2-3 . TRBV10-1 TGCGCCAGCAGTGAGAACTACGGATACACAGATACGCAGTATTTT CASSENYGYTDTQYF
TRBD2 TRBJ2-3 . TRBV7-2 TGTGCCAGCAGCTACAGGACTAGCGGGACGGATACGCAGTATTTT CASSYRTSGTDTQYF
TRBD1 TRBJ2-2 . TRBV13 TGTGCCAGCAGTGACAGGGAATGGAACACCGGGGAGCTGTTTTTT CASSDREWNTGELFF
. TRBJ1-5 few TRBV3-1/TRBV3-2 TGTGCCAGCAGCCGGGGACTCGGCAATCAGCCCCAGCATTTT CASSRGLGNQPQHF
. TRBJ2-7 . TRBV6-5 TGTGCCAGCAGTTACGGGGGGACCCTCTCCTACGAGCAGTACTTC CASSYGGTLSYEQYF
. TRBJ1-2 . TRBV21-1 TGTGCCAGCAGCAAAATACTGAATGAAAAGAGGTATGGCTACACCTTC CASSKILNEKRYGYTF
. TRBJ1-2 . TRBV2 TGTGCCAGCAGTGTTGACAGGTTGTACTATGGCTACACCTTC CASSVDRLYYGYTF
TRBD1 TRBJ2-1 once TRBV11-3 TGTGCCAGCAGCTTAGAACAGGGGGCGGTCTACAATGAGCAGTTCTTC CASSLEQGAVYNEQFF
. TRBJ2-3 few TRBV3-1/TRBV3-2 TGTGCCAGCAGCCCCTTGGGGAGGGGGGGAGATACGCAGTATTTT CASSPLGRGGDTQYF
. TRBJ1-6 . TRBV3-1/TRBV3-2 TGTGCCAGCAGCCTCCGGCCGGGGGGCGAATCACCCCTCCACTTT CASSLRPGGESPLHF
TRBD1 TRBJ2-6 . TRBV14 TGTGCCAGCAGCCACCCGAGAGGGACAGGGGCACCCGGGGCCAACGTCCTGACTTTC CASSHPRGTGAPGANVLTF
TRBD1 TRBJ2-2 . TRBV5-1 TGCGCCAGCAGCTCCGGACAGGGGGAGAACACCGGGGAGCTGTTTTTT CASSSGQGENTGELFF
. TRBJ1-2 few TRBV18 TGTGCCAGCTCACCACCGGCGATCGGGGGCTACACCTTC CASSPPAIGGYTF
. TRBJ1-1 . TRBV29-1 TGCAGCGTTCAGCAGACGAACACTGAAGCTTTCTTT CSVQQTNTEAFF
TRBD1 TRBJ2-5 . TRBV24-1 TGTGCCACCAGTGATTGGGAGGACAGGGTAGGGTACGAGACCCAGTACTTC CATSDWEDRVGYETQYF
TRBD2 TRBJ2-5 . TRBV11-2 TGTGCCAGCAGCCTATTAGCGGGAGCGGGTGAGACCCAGTACTTC CASSLLAGAGETQYF
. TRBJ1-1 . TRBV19 TGTGCCAGTAGTCCTCGCCAGTGGGGCGAGGGGACTGAAGCTTTCTTT CASSPRQWGEGTEAFF
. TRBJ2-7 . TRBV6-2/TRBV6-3 TGTGCCAGCAGCCCAAGCTCCTACGAGCAGTACTTC CASSPSSYEQYF
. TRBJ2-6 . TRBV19 TGTGCCAGTAGCTCTTCCCGTGATGGCTCTGGGGCCAACGTCCTGACTTTC CASSSSRDGSGANVLTF
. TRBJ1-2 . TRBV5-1 TGCGCCAGCAGTTCCCCCTTCTGGGGCTACACCTTC CASSSPFWGYTF
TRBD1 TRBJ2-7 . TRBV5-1 TGCGCCAGCACACCATACAGGGGCCTCTCCTACGAGCAGTACTTC CASTPYRGLSYEQYF
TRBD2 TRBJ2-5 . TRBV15 TGTGCCACCAGCAGAGATAGCGGGAGTAACCTTGGGGAGACCCAGTACTTC CATSRDSGSNLGETQYF
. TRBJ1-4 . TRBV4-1 TGCGCCAGCAGCCAAGATCACTCGGGTATTGGGAATGAAAAACTGTTTTTT CASSQDHSGIGNEKLFF
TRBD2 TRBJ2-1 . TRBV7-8 TGTGCCAGCAGGAGCGGGAGGGCCTACAATGAGCAGTTCTTC CASRSGRAYNEQFF
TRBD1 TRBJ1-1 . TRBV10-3 TGTGCCATCACCTTGGGACAGGGAAAGAACACTGAAGCTTTCTTT CAITLGQGKNTEAFF
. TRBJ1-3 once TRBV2 TGTGCCAGCAGTGAAAACTCTGGAAACACCATATATTTT CASSENSGNTIYF
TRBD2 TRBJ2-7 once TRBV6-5 TGTGCCAGCATTGGGGCGGGAGCCCTACCTGACGAGCAGTACTTC CASIGAGALPDEQYF
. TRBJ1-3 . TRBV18 TGTGCCAGCTCACCACCCCGGGGCGCTGGAAACACCATATATTTT CASSPPRGAGNTIYF
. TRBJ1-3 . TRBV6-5 TGTGCCAGCAGTTACTCAACCGGGTCGGGAAACACCATATATTTT CASSYSTGSGNTIYF